Listed here are 28 T cell receptor beta chains from one sample, sequenced in a study of Ad26.COV2.S vaccination and SARS-CoV-2 variants. TCRdb's copy holds only in-frame clones and misses some; the assay was immunoSEQ multiplex PCR. The data contain hundreds of thousands of clones, more than 80% of them singletons. Treatment meaning: roughly 20 received Ad26.COV2.S at low or high dose, single or two shots; 5 received placebo; per-sample allocation not given. Vaccine and placebo recipients were sampled on day 63 after the first injection. The starting material was peripheral blood, obtained in a trial of Ad26.COV2.S vaccine versus placebo. These receptors were taken from a person between 18 and 65 years old who received the Ad26.COV2.S COVID-19 vaccine or a placebo.

A few counts support this clone. The V gene is TRBV18, the J gene TRBJ1-5, with 7 bases that match TRBD1. This CDR3 is 15 amino acids long. Germline V gene lookup returns CDR1 KGHSH and CDR2 LQKENI. J gave up 5 bases and V 2 bases, and 6 bases lay outside the gene matches. The CDR3 DNA reads TGTGCCAGCTCACCAGAGATAGGGGGCGATCAGCCCCAGCATTTT. It is translated as CASSPEIGGDQPQHF.

Comment on this clone: Distinct nucleotide sequences in the sample also encode this CDR3. The chain combines TRBV2 with TRBJ2-2, with 7 positions matching TRBD1. Trimming cost V 6 bases and J 0 bases; bases outside gene matches: 4. The CDR3 is 15 residues long. CDR1 is SNHLY, CDR2 FYNNEI, per germline. The chain's CDR3 is CASRRGTANTGELFF. CDR3 nucleotides: TGTGCCAGCAGAAGGGGGACAGCGAACACCGGGGAGCTGTTTTTT.

This clone was observed a single time. The same CDR3 arises from other DNA sequences in this sample as well. The chain has TRBV18 and TRBJ1-2; 12 nucleotides agree with TRBD1. The CDR3 is 14 amino acids. CDR1 and CDR2 from the germline V gene are KGHSH and LQKENI. J lost 7 bases, V lost 6 bases, and 6 bases had no gene match. CDR3 coding DNA: TGTGCCAGCTCCCCGGGACAGGGGGCGGTTGGCTACACCTTC. Translating gives CASSPGQGAVGYTF.

This chain uses TRBV9 with TRBJ1-3; weak D call: TRBD1 (5 bases). V lost 1 base and J 2 bases, leaving 10 bases between the germline ends. Germline assignment: CDR1 SGDLS and CDR2 YYNGEE. The CDR3 contains 15 residues. The CDR3 here is CASSVSGGTGNTIYF. CDR3 DNA sequence: TGTGCCAGCAGCGTATCCGGGGGAACTGGAAACACCATATATTTT.

In its sample, this clone was seen a few times. The rearrangement uses TRBV28 and TRBJ2-7; D possibly corresponds to TRBD2 (6 bases). The CDR3 consists of 13 residues. V was trimmed by 7 bases and J by 5 bases, leaving 15 bases between them. CDR1 MDHEN and CDR2 SYDVKM come from the germline V gene. This chain's CDR3 is CASKAGGINEQYF. CDR3 DNA: TGTGCCAGCAAAGCGGGTGGTATAAACGAGCAGTACTTC.

The chain has TRBV19 and TRBJ1-1; TRBD1 aligns across 7 bases. V trimming: 7 bases; J trimming: 10 bases; junction bases outside the gene matches: 12. There are 13 residues in the CDR3. CDR1 is LNHDA, CDR2 SQIVND, per germline (reference sequence). The CDR3 spells CASNPDRNLGAFF. CDR3 DNA: TGTGCCAGTAACCCGGACAGGAATCTAGGAGCTTTCTTT. The variable domain in full, with the rest retrieved from reference TRBV19 and TRBJ1-1, is DGGITQSPKYLFRKEGQNVTLSCEQNLNHDAMYWYRQDPGQGLRLIYYSQIVNDFQKGDIAEGYSVSREKKESFPLTVTSAQKNPTAFYLCASNPDRNLGAFFGQGTRLTVV.

This clone was detected only a few times. This chain joins TRBV30 and TRBJ1-5; TRBD1 is a possible D gene (6 bases). V gave up 2 bases and J gave up 9 bases, with 14 bases separating them. The length of the CDR3 is 13 residues. Germline CDR1 GTSNPN, CDR2 SVGIG (reference sequence). CDR3 sequence: CAWSLGGWSPQHF. The CDR3 DNA reads as TGTGCCTGGAGTTTGGGGGGCTGGTCGCCCCAGCATTTT. Full variable domain (rest looked up from reference TRBV30 and TRBJ1-5): SQTIHQWPATLVQPVGSPLSLECTVEGTSNPNLYWYRQAAGRGLQLLFYSVGIGQISSEVPQNLSASRPQDRQFILSSKKLLLSDSGFYLCAWSLGGWSPQHFGDGTRLSIL.

To note about this clone: This specimen includes other DNA sequences encoding the same CDR3. The rearrangement joins TRBV7-2 to TRBJ2-7, with 15 bases aligning to TRBD2. This CDR3 has 16 residues. CDR1 is SGHTA and CDR2 is FQGNSA in the germline V gene. The V gene end was trimmed by 5 bases and the J gene end by 1 base; junction bases not matched to a gene: 3. The DNA of the CDR3 is TGTGCCAGCAGCCCGGGACTAGCGGGGGGTTCCTACGAGCAGTACTTC. It is translated as CASSPGLAGGSYEQYF.

The rearrangement links TRBV29-1 to TRBJ1-4; D uncertain. Trimming removed 4 bases at V and 2 bases at J, with 5 bases between. CDR1 and CDR2 from the germline V gene are SQVTM and ANQGSEA. CDR3 length: 12 amino acids. The CDR3 region is CSVGETNEKLFF. In nucleotides, the CDR3 is TGCAGCGTTGGGGAGACTAATGAAAAACTGTTTTTT.

CDR3 amino acids: CASSLASGLASYEQYF. The CDR3 DNA reads as TGTGCCAGCAGCTTAGCCTCCGGACTAGCGTCTTACGAGCAGTACTTC. J is TRBJ2-7 and V is TRBV7-9, with 9 bases aligning to TRBD2. V dropped 0 bases and J dropped 4; count of bases not matched to a gene: 7. Germline V gene data show CDR1 as SEHNR and CDR2 as FQNEAQ (reference sequence). There are 16 residues in the CDR3.

This clone was seen a few times. This chain joins TRBV5-1 and TRBJ1-1, with TRBD1 as a possible D gene (5 bases). Germline CDR1 reads SGHRS; CDR2 reads YFSETQ. The CDR3 contains 16 residues. Trimming removed 2 bases at V and 3 bases at J, with 17 bases between. DNA of the CDR3: TGCGCCAGCAGCTTCCCCAAGGGAGGAGGGGACACTGAAGCTTTCTTT. Translation: CASSFPKGGGDTEAFF. The full variable domain, in which reference TRBV5-1 and TRBJ1-1 provide the parts outside the CDR3, is KAGVTQTPRYLIKTRGQQVTLSCSPISGHRSVSWYQQTPGQGLQFLFEYFSETQRNKGNFPGRFSGRQFSNSRSEMNVSTLELGDSALYLCASSFPKGGGDTEAFFGQGTRLTVV.

This chain uses TRBV12-5 with TRBJ2-3, with 8 bases that match TRBD1. Germline V gives CDR1 LGHNT, CDR2 FRNRAP. The CDR3 consists of 15 residues. The V segment lost 6 bases and the J segment 1 base; nucleotides outside the gene matches: 6. The chain's CDR3 is CASGRGQGGTDTQYF. The CDR3 coding sequence is TGTGCTAGTGGCCGCGGACAGGGTGGCACAGATACGCAGTATTTT.

This chain connects TRBV5-8 to TRBJ2-6; D remains ambiguous. Between the trimmed V and J ends, which lost 4 bases and 0 bases, there was a span of 14 bases. Per germline, CDR1 SGHTS and CDR2 YDEGEE. There are 17 residues in the CDR3. Written as DNA, the CDR3 is TGTGCCAGCAGCCCAACCCAGACAATCTCTGGGGCCAACGTCCTGACTTTC. It translates to CASSPTQTISGANVLTF.

The chain combines TRBV19 with TRBJ2-6; D call uncertain. Germline loops: CDR1 LNHDA, CDR2 SQIVND (reference sequence). V was shortened by 0 bases and J by 1 base, with 13 bases between the two germline ends. CDR3 length equals 18 residues. The CDR3 reads CASSIDPPTESGANVLTF. DNA of the CDR3: TGTGCCAGTAGTATAGACCCCCCGACTGAGTCTGGGGCCAACGTCCTGACTTTC.

J is TRBJ1-3 and V is TRBV3-1 (or the pseudogene TRBV3-2); D is possibly TRBD1 (5 bases). CDR3 length equals 17 residues. Germline-derived CDR1 and CDR2 are LGHDT and YNNKEL (reference sequence). Trimming stripped 0 bases from V and 0 bases from J, with 12 bases between. CDR3 nucleotides: TGTGCCAGCAGCCAAGAAAGGCGGGGGAACTCTGGAAACACCATATATTTT. It translates to CASSQERRGNSGNTIYF.

This clone appeared once. The chain is built from TRBV4-1 and TRBJ2-2, with 11 bases lining up with TRBD2. The CDR3 is 16 residues long. Germline V gene sequence: CDR1 MGHRA, CDR2 YSYEKL. The V and J ends lost 3 bases and 4 bases, in that order; junction bases with no gene match: 4. The CDR3 DNA is TGCGCCAGCAGCCAGCTCGGGACTAGCGGCACCGGGGAGCTGTTTTTT. This codes for CASSQLGTSGTGELFF.

CDR3 amino acids: CATSDNTGAHYNEQFF. DNA of the CDR3: TGTGCCACCAGTGATAATACGGGAGCCCACTACAATGAGCAGTTCTTC. This chain connects TRBV24-1 to TRBJ2-1; weak D call: TRBD2 (6 bases). This CDR3 is 16 amino acids long. Between the trimmed V and J ends, which lost 3 bases and 3 bases, there was a span of 14 bases. The germline V gene has CDR1 KGHDR and CDR2 SFDVKD.

The chain carries TRBV12-3 or TRBV12-4 and TRBJ2-3; possible D gene TRBD2, 5 bases. The ends were cut back, 2 bases at V and 6 bases at J, with 9 bases in the middle. The CDR3 has 13 amino acids. The CDR3, as DNA: TGTGCCAGCAGTTTATTTACGGGGGATACGCAGTATTTT. Translation gives CASSLFTGDTQYF.

This chain connects TRBV7-9 to TRBJ1-1; no clear D gene. This CDR3 is built from 14 residues. V was shortened by 5 bases and J by 0 bases, with 10 bases between the two germline ends. CDR1 is SEHNR and CDR2 is FQNEAQ in the germline V gene (reference sequence). Here the CDR3 reads CASSGMAVNTEAFF. DNA of the CDR3: TGTGCCAGCAGCGGTATGGCGGTGAACACTGAAGCTTTCTTT.

This chain connects TRBV5-1 to TRBJ1-4; D gene uncertain. The germline V gene encodes CDR1 SGHRS and CDR2 YFSETQ. V lost 4 bases, J lost 0 bases, and 7 bases lay in between. This CDR3 comprises 14 residues. The CDR3 spells CASSQRSTNEKLFF. The CDR3 coding sequence is TGCGCCAGCAGCCAGAGATCAACTAATGAAAAACTGTTTTTT. Drawing the rest from reference TRBV5-1 and TRBJ1-4, the complete variable domain is KAGVTQTPRYLIKTRGQQVTLSCSPISGHRSVSWYQQTPGQGLQFLFEYFSETQRNKGNFPGRFSGRQFSNSRSEMNVSTLELGDSALYLCASSQRSTNEKLFFGSGTQLSVL.

The chain joins TRBV12-3 or TRBV12-4 to TRBJ2-7; D unclear. V shed 3 bases and J shed 2 bases, with 8 bases lying between them. The CDR3 covers 13 residues. CDR3 sequence: CASSLNGPYEQYF. As DNA, the CDR3 is TGTGCCAGCAGTTTGAACGGCCCCTACGAGCAGTACTTC.

The rearrangement joins TRBV5-4 to TRBJ2-7, with D perhaps TRBD1 (5 bases). CDR1 is SGHNT and CDR2 is YYREEE in the germline V gene (reference sequence). V shed 0 bases and J shed 4 bases, with 11 bases lying between them. This CDR3 region has 14 residues. The CDR3 sequence is CASSLAGYRYEQYF. As DNA, the CDR3 is TGTGCCAGCAGCTTGGCAGGGTACCGGTACGAGCAGTACTTC.

The V gene is TRBV4-3, the J gene TRBJ1-5; D is uncertain. Trimming took 2 bases from V and 4 from J, leaving 12 bases between them. The CDR3 contains 15 residues. Germline V CDR1 and CDR2: LGHNA, YSLEER. The CDR3 DNA reads as TGCGCCAGCAGCCAACATCAGACCCGGAATCAGCCCCAGCATTTT. Translating it yields CASSQHQTRNQPQHF.

The gene calls are TRBV10-3 and TRBJ2-3, with 7 bases matching TRBD2. The CDR3 consists of 17 residues. Germline CDR1 is ENHRY and CDR2 is SYGVKD. J lost 0 bases, V lost 6 bases, and 12 bases had no gene match. CDR3 in DNA: TGTGCCATCAGGGTTGGAGCGGGGACCTATAGCACAGATACGCAGTATTTT. Residues: CAIRVGAGTYSTDTQYF.

The V gene is TRBV10-3, the J gene TRBJ2-5, with 12 bases that match TRBD2. This CDR3 is 15 amino acids long. V trimming: 4 bases; J trimming: 3 bases; junction bases outside the gene matches: 3. Germline-derived CDR1 and CDR2 are ENHRY and SYGVKD. The CDR3 here is CAISARLAGEETQYF. CDR3 nucleotides: TGTGCCATCAGTGCCAGACTAGCGGGGGAAGAGACCCAGTACTTC.

The V and J genes are TRBV5-1 and TRBJ2-7; maybe TRBD1 (6 bases). Trimming pared 1 base from V and 3 bases from J, leaving 14 bases between. The CDR3 has 15 amino acids. Germline values: CDR1 SGHRS, CDR2 YFSETQ. The CDR3 loop reads CASSLYPGQSYEQYF. Written as DNA, the CDR3 is TGCGCCAGCAGCTTGTATCCGGGACAAAGCTACGAGCAGTACTTC.

V is TRBV24-1 and J is TRBJ1-2; tentative D call: TRBD1 (6 bases). In germline, CDR1 is KGHDR, CDR2 SFDVKD. This CDR3 has 13 amino acids. V lost 5 bases to trimming and J lost 3 bases, with 9 bases between them. CDR3 region: CATSAQGYYGYTF. The CDR3 DNA reads as TGTGCCACCAGTGCTCAGGGGTACTATGGCTACACCTTC.

The chain combines TRBV29-1 with TRBJ1-1, with TRBD1 matching over 7 bases. J gave up 1 base and V 6 bases, and 14 bases lay outside the gene matches. Germline V gene data show CDR1 as SQVTM and CDR2 as ANQGSEA. This CDR3 has 16 residues. CDR3 nucleotides: TGCAGCGTGAATCCGGACAGGACAATCCGGAACACTGAAGCTTTCTTT. Translated, it gives CSVNPDRTIRNTEAFF.